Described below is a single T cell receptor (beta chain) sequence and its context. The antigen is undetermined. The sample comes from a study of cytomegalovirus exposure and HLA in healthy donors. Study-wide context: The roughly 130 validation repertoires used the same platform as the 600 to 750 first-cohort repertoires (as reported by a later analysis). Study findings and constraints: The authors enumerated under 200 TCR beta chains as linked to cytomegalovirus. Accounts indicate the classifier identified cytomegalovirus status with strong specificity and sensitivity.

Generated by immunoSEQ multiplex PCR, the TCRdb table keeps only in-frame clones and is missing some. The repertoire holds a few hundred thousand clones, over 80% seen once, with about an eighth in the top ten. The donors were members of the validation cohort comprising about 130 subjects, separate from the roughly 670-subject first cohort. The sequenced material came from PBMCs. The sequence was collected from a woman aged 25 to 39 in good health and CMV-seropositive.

The CDR3 region is CSVREGNEQFF. The CDR3 DNA sequence: TGCAGTGTACGGGAGGGCAATGAGCAGTTCTTC. This chain uses TRBV20-1 with TRBJ2-1, with 8 bases that match TRBD2. Germline V gene data show CDR1 as DFQATT and CDR2 as SNEGSKA (reference sequence). Trimming cost V 7 bases and J 6 bases; bases outside gene matches: 2. The CDR3 has 11 amino acids.